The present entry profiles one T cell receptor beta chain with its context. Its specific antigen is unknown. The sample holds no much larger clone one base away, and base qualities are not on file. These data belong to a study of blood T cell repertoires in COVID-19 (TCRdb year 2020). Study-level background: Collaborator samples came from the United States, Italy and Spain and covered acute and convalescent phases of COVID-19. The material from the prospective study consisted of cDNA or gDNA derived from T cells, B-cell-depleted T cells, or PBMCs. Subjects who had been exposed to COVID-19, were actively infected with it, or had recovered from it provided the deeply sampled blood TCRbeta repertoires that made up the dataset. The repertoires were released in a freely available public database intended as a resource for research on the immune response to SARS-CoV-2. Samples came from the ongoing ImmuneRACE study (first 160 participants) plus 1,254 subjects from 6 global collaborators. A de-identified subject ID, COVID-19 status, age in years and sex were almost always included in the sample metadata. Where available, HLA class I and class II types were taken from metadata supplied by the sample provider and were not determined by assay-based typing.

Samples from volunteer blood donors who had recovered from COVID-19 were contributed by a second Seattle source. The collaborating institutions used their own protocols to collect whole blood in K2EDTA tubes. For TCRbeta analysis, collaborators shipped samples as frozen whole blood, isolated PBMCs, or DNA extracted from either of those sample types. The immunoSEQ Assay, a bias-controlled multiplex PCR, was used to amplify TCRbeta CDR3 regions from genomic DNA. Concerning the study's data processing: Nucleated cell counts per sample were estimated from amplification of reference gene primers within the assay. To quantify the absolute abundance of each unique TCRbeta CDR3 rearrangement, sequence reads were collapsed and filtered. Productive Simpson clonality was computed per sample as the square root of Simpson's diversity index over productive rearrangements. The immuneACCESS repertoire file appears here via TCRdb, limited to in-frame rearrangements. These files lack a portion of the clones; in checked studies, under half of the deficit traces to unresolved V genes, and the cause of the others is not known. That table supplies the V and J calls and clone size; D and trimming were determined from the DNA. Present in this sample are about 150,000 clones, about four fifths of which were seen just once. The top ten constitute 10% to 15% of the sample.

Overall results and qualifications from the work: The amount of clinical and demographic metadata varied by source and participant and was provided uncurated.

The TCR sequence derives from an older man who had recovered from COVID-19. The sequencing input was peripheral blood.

The CDR3 is CASRQGFLYEQYF. The DNA reads as follows: TGTGCCAGTCGACAGGGGTTCCTTTACGAGCAGTACTTC. The V and J genes are TRBV6-6 and TRBJ2-7, and 8 junction bases match TRBD1. CDR1 MNHNY and CDR2 SVGAGI are derived from the germline V gene (reference sequence). From its cysteine to its phenylalanine, the CDR3 spans 13 amino acids. Solely the CDR3 DNA is kept, with 39 bases framed from the first base. Trimming leaves V shorter by 9 bases and J shorter by 4 bases, with the junction holding 8 bases beyond the gene matches.